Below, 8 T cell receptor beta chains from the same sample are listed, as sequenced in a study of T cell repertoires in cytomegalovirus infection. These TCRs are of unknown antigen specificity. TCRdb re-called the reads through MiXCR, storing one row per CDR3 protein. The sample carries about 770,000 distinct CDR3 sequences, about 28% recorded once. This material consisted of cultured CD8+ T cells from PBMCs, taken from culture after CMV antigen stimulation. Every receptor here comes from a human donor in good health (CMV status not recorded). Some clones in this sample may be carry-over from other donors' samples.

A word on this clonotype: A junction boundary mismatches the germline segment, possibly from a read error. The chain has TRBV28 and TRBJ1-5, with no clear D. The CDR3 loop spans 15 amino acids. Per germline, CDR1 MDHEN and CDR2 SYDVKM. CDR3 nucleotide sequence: TGTACCAGCAGTCTCAGGCGGGATAGCAATCAGCCCCAGCATTTT. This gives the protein CTSSLRRDSNQPQHF. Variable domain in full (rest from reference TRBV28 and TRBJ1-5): DVKVTQSSRYLVKRTGEKVFLECVQDMDHENMFWYRQDPGLGLRLIYFSYDVKMKEKGDIPEGYSVSREKKERFSLILESASTNQTSMYLCTSSLRRDSNQPQHFGDGTRLSIL.

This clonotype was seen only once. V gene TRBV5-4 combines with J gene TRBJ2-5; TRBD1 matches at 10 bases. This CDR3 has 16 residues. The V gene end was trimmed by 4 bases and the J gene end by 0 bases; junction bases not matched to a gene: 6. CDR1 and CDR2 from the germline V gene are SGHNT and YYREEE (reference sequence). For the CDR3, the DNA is TGTGCCAGCAGCGCCGGGACAGGGGTGAACCAAGAGACCCAGTACTTC. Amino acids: CASSAGTGVNQETQYF.

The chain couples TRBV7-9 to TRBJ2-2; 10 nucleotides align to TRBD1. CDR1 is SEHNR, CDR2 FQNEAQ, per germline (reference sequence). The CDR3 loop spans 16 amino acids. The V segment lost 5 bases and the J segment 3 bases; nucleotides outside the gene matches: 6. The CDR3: CASSGGQGVDTGELFF. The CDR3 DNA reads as TGTGCCAGCAGCGGCGGACAGGGGGTGGACACCGGGGAGCTGTTTTTT.

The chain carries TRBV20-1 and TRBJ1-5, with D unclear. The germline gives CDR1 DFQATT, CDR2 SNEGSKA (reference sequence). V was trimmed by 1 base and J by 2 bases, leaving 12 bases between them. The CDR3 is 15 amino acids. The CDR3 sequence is CSARGPDGGNQPQHF. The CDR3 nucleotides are TGCAGTGCTAGAGGGCCCGATGGGGGCAATCAGCCCCAGCATTTT.

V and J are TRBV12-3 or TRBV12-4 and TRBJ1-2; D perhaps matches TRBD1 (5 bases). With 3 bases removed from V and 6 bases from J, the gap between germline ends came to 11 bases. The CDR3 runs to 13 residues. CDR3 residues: CASSFRRADGYTF. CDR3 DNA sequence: TGTGCCAGCAGTTTCCGCAGGGCGGATGGCTACACCTTC.

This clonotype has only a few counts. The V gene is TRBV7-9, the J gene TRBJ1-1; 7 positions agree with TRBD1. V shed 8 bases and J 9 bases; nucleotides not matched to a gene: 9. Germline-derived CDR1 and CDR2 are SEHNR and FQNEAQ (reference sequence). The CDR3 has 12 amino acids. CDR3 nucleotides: TGTGCCAGCTTACAGGGGAACGCTCAAGCTTTCTTT. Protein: CASLQGNAQAFF.

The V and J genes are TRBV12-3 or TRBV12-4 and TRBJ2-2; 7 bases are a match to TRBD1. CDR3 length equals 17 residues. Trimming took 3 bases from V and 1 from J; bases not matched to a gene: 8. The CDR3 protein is CASSFLLGQENTGELFF. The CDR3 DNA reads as TGTGCCAGCAGTTTTCTTTTAGGACAGGAGAACACCGGGGAGCTGTTTTTT.

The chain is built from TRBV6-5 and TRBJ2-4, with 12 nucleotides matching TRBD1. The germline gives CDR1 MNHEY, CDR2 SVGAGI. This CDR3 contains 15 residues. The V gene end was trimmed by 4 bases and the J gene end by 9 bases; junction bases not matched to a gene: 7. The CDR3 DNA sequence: TGTGCCAGCAGTTCCGGGACAGGGGGCTTCGGCATTCAGTACTTC. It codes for CASSSGTGGFGIQYF.